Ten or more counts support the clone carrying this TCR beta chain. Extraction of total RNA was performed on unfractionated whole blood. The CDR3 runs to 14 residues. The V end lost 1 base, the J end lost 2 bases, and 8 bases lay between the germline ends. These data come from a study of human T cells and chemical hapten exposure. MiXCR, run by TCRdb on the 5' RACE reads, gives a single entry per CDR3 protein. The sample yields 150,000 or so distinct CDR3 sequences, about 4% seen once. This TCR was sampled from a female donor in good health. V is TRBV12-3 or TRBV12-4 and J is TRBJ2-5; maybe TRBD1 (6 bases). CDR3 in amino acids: CASSLEGVQETQYF. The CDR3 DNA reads TGTGCCAGCAGTTTAGAGGGGGTTCAAGAGACCCAGTACTTC.